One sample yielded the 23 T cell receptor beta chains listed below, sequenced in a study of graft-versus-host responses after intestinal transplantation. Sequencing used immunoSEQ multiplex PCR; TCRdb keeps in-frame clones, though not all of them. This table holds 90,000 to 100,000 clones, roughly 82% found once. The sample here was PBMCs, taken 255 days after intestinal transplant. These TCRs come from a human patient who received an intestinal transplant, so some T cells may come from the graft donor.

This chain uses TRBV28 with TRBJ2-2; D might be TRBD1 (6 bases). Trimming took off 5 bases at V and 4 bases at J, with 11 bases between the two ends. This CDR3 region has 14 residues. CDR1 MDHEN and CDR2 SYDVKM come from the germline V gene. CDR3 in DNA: TGTGCCAGCAGTAGACAGACAGGCACCGGGGAGCTGTTTTTT. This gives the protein CASSRQTGTGELFF.

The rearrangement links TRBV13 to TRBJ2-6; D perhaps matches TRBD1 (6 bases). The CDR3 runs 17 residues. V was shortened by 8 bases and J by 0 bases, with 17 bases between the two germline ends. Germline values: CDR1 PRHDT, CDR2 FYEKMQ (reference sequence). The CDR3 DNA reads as TGTGCCAGCCGACTCGGACAGCCGATCTCTGGGGCCAACGTCCTGACTTTC. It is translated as CASRLGQPISGANVLTF.

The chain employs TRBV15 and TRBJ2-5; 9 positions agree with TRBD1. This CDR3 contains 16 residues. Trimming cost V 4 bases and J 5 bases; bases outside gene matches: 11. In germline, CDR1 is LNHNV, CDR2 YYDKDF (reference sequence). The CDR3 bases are TGTGCCACCAGCACAGCCGACAGGGGGTTGGGCGAGACCCAGTACTTC. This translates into CATSTADRGLGETQYF. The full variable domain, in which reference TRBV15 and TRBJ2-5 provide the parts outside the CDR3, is DAMVIQNPRYQVTQFGKPVTLSCSQTLNHNVMYWYQQKSSQAPKLLFHYYDKDFNNEADTPDNFQSRRPNTSFCFLDIRSPGLGDTAMYLCATSTADRGLGETQYFGPGTRLLVL.

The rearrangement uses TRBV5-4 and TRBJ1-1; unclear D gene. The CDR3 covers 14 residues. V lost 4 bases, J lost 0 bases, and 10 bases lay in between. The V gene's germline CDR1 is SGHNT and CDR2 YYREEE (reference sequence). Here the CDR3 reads CASSPAEMNTEAFF. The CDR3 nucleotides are TGTGCCAGCAGCCCAGCAGAGATGAACACTGAAGCTTTCTTT.

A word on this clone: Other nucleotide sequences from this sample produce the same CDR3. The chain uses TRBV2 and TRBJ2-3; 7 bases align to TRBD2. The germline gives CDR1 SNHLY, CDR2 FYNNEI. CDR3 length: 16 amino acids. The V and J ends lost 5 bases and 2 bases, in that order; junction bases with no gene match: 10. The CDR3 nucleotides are TGTGCCAGCAGTTCCCGACTAGCAGACAACACAGATACGCAGTATTTT. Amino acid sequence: CASSSRLADNTDTQYF.

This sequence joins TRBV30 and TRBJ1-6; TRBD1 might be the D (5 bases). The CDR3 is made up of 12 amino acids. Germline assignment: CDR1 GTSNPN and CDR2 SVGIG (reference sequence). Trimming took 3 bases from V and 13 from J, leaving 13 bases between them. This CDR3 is CAWRRGEWPLHF. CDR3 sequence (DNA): TGTGCCTGGAGGCGGGGGGAATGGCCCCTCCACTTT. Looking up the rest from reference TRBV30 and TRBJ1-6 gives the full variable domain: SQTIHQWPATLVQPVGSPLSLECTVEGTSNPNLYWYRQAAGRGLQLLFYSVGIGQISSEVPQNLSASRPQDRQFILSSKKLLLSDSGFYLCAWRRGEWPLHFGNGTRLTVT.

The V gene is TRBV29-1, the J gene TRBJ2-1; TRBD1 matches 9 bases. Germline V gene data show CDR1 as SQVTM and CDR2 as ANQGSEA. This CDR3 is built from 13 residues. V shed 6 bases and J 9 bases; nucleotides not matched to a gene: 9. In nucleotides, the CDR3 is TGCAGCGTGCCCGGGACAGGGTATGGTGAGCAGTTCTTC. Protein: CSVPGTGYGEQFF.

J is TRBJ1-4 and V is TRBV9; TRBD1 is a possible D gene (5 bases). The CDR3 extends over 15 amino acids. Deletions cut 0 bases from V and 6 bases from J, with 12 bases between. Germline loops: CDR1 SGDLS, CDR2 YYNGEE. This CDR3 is CASSVGFQGYEKLFF. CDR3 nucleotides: TGTGCCAGCAGCGTAGGCTTCCAGGGTTATGAAAAACTGTTTTTT.

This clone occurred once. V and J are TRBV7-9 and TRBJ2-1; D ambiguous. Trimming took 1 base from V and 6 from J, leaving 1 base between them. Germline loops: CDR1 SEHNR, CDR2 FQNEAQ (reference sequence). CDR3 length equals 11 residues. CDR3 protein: CASSLGNEQFF. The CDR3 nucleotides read TGTGCCAGCAGCTTAGGCAATGAGCAGTTCTTC.

The CDR3 DNA reads TGTGCCAGCAGCATGGGAACGGAGAAGGGCTCAACTAATGAAAAACTGTTTTTT. Translated: CASSMGTEKGSTNEKLFF. V gene TRBV28 combines with J gene TRBJ1-4, with no clear D. The CDR3 runs 18 residues. The germline V gene encodes CDR1 MDHEN and CDR2 SYDVKM. V lost 6 bases and J 0 bases, leaving 20 bases between the germline ends.

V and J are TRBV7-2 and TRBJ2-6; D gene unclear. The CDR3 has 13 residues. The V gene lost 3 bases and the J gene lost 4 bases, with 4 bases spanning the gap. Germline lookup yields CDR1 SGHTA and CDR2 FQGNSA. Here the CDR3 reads CASSFAGANVLTF. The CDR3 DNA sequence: TGTGCCAGCAGCTTTGCCGGGGCCAACGTCCTGACTTTC. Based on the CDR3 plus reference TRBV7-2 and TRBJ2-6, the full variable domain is GAGVSQSPSNKVTEKGKDVELRCDPISGHTALYWYRQSLGQGLEFLIYFQGNSAPDKSGLPSDRFSAERTGGSVSTLTIQRTQQEDSAVYLCASSFAGANVLTFGAGSRLTVL.

CDR3 region: CATSRGGTQGSYEQYV. The CDR3 DNA is TGTGCCACCAGCAGAGGGGGGACACAGGGTTCCTACGAGCAGTACGTC. This chain joins TRBV15 and TRBJ2-7, with a possible D match to TRBD1 (6 bases). The CDR3 contains 16 residues. The germline V gene has CDR1 LNHNV and CDR2 YYDKDF (reference sequence). V lost 1 base and J 1 base, leaving 14 bases between the germline ends.

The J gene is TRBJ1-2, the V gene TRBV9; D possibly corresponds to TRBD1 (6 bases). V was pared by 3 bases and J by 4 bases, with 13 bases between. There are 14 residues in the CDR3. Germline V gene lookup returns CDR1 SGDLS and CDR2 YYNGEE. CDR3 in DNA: TGTGCCAGCAGCGCACAGGGTTTCGGCTATGGCTACACCTTC. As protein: CASSAQGFGYGYTF.

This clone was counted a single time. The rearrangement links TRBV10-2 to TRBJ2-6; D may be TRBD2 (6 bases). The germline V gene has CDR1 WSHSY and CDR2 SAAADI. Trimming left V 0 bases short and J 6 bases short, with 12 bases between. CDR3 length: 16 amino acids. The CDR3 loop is CASSESTGVVANVLTF. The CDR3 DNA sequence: TGCGCCAGCAGTGAGTCGACGGGGGTAGTGGCCAACGTCCTGACTTTC.

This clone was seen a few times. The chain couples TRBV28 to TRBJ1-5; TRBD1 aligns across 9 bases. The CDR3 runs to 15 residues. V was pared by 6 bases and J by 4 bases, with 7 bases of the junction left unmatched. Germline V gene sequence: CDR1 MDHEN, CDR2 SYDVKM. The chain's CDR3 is CASRSGTGRNQPQHF. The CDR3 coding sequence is TGTGCCAGCAGATCCGGGACAGGGAGGAATCAGCCCCAGCATTTT.

CDR3 in amino acids: CASSGTRLAGDYSSTDTQYF. DNA for the CDR3: TGTGCCAGCAGCGGGACCCGACTAGCGGGAGATTACTCTAGCACAGATACGCAGTATTTT. V gene TRBV2 combines with J gene TRBJ2-3; 12 bases map to TRBD2. J lost 0 bases, V lost 6 bases, and 16 bases had no gene match. This CDR3 region has 20 residues. Germline-derived CDR1 and CDR2 are SNHLY and FYNNEI.

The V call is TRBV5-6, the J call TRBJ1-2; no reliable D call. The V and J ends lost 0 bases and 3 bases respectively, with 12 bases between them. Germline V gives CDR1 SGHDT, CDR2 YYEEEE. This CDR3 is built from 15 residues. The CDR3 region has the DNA TGTGCCAGCAGCTTGGGGCAGTGGTCGCACTATGGCTACACCTTC. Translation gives CASSLGQWSHYGYTF.

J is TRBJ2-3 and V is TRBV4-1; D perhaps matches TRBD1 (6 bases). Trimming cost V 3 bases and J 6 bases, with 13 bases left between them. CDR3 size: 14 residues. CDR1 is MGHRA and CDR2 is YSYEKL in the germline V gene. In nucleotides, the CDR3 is TGCGCCAGCAGCCACCAGGGGAGTGCGGATACGCAGTATTTT. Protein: CASSHQGSADTQYF.

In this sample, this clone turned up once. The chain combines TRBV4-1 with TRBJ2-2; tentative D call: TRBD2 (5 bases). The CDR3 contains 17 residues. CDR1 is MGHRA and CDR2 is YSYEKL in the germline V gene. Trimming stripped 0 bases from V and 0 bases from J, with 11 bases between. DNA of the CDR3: TGCGCCAGCAGCCAAGATAGGGAGCGGCCGAACACCGGGGAGCTGTTTTTT. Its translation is CASSQDRERPNTGELFF.

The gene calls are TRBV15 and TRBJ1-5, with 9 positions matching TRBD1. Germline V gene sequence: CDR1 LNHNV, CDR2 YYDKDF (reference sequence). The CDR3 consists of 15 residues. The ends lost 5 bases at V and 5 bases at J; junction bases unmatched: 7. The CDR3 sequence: CATSAGDREDQPQHF. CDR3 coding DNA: TGTGCCACCAGCGCCGGGGACAGGGAGGATCAGCCCCAGCATTTT. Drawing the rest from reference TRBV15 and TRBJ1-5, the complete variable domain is DAMVIQNPRYQVTQFGKPVTLSCSQTLNHNVMYWYQQKSSQAPKLLFHYYDKDFNNEADTPDNFQSRRPNTSFCFLDIRSPGLGDTAMYLCATSAGDREDQPQHFGDGTRLSIL.

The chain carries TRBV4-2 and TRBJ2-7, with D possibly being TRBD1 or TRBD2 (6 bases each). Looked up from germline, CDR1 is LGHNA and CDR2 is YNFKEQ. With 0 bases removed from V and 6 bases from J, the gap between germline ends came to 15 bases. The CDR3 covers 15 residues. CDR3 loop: CASSQEGGRGGEQYF. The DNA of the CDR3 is TGTGCCAGCAGCCAAGAGGGAGGCAGGGGCGGCGAGCAGTACTTC.

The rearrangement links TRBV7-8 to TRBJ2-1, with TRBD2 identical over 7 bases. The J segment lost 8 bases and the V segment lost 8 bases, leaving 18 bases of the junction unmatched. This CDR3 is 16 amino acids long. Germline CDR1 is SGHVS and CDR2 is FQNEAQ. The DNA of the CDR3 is TGTGCCAGCGGAACCGGACTAGTTAATCCGATCGATGAGCAGTTCTTC. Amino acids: CASGTGLVNPIDEQFF.

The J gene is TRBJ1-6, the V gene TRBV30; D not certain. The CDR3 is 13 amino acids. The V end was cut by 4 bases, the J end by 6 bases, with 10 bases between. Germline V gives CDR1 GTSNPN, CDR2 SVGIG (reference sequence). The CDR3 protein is CAWTGSRNSPLHF. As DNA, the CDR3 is TGTGCCTGGACTGGATCACGTAATTCACCCCTCCACTTT.